This T cell receptor beta chain derives from a study of shared clonotypes between healthy human individuals. The V gene's germline CDR1 is SNHLY and CDR2 FYNNEI. The CDR3 sequence is 14 residues long. Trimming cost V 2 bases and J 8 bases, with 13 bases left between them. Only in-frame clones appear in the TCRdb table, and some are missing; sequencing was by immunoSEQ multiplex PCR. This sample yields 230,000 or so clones, of which 50% to 80% are seen a single time; over 8.5% belongs to the top ten. The table lists this clone with a few counts. The origin of this receptor is a man aged 25 to 40 in good health. The chain recombines TRBV2 with TRBJ2-1; D is perhaps TRBD2 (6 bases). Sequenced input: memory CD4+ T cells sorted from blood. Indicated subset: CD45RA-negative fraction. DNA of the CDR3: TGTGCCAGCAGTGAATTAGGGAGGAGCGATGAGCAGTTCTTC. Translating it yields CASSELGRSDEQFF.